What follows is one T cell receptor beta chain and its context. TCRdb analysed the RT-PCR reads with MiXCR anew, one entry per CDR3 protein. Of more than 600,000 distinct CDR3 sequences in the sample, 11% to 15% were seen once. The sequenced sample was memory CD4+ T cells from blood. The receptor comes from a female donor in good health, serving as a healthy control.

DNA of the CDR3: TGTGCCAGCAGTTACCCGTACCAAGAGACCCAGTACTTC. Amino acid sequence: CASSYPYQETQYF. The chain is built from TRBV28 and TRBJ2-5; D is ambiguous. The CDR3 covers 13 residues. Trimming took 4 bases from V and 0 from J, leaving 6 bases between them. CDR1 and CDR2 from the germline V gene are MDHEN and SYDVKM.